One sample yielded the 8 T cell receptor beta chains listed below, sequenced in a study of blood T cells in healthy people across ages. Primed by a sample-barcoded 5' primer and a J-beta primer mix, a second PCR proceeded for about 7 to 12 cycles. TCRdb re-called the 5' RACE reads with MiXCR, one entry per CDR3 protein. The repertoire consists of 850,000 to 1,300,000 distinct CDR3 sequences, with more than 40% occurring once and the leading ten covering 15% to 20%. The sample taken for sequencing was blood. The receptors originated from a woman aged 55 to 70 in good health.

Concerning this clonotype itself: The germline gene is not matched at one end of the junction; a read error may be the cause. The J gene is TRBJ2-1, the V gene TRBV7-9, with a possible D match to TRBD2 (6 bases). CDR3 length: 16 amino acids. In germline, CDR1 is SEHNR, CDR2 FQNEAQ (reference sequence). The CDR3 nucleotides are TGTGCCAGCAGCTCCATGGCGGGATTGAGGGGCGATGAGCGGTTCTTC. Its protein is CASSSMAGLRGDERFF. Filled out from reference TRBV7-9 and TRBJ2-1, the complete variable domain reads DTGVSQNPRHKITKRGQNVTFRCDPISEHNRLYWYRQTLGQGPEFLTYFQNEAQLEKSRLLSDRFSAERPKGSFSTLEIQRTEQGDSAMYLCASSSMAGLRGDERFFGPGTRLTVL.

The V call is TRBV14, the J call TRBJ2-3; tentative D call: TRBD1 (5 bases). V lost 1 base to trimming and J lost 5 bases, with 25 bases between them. The germline CDR1 and CDR2 sequences are SGHDN and FVKESK. The CDR3 consists of 19 residues. The CDR3 here is CASSQVADSPIAGRDTQYF. Here the CDR3 DNA reads TGTGCCAGCAGCCAAGTAGCAGACAGCCCGATAGCCGGACGAGATACGCAGTATTTT.

This clonotype was seen only a few times. The chain carries TRBV20-1 and TRBJ1-1, with D uncertain. Germline loops: CDR1 DFQATT, CDR2 SNEGSKA (reference sequence). The CDR3 is made up of 12 amino acids. Trimming stripped 5 bases from V and 1 base from J, with 8 bases between. The DNA of the CDR3 is TGCAGTGCTGATCCTAGGAACACTGAAGCTTTCTTT. Protein: CSADPRNTEAFF.

The V gene is TRBV29-1, the J gene TRBJ2-7; TRBD2 is a possible D gene (7 bases). CDR3 length: 13 residues. CDR1 is SQVTM and CDR2 is ANQGSEA in the germline V gene. The ends were cut back, 3 bases at V and 7 bases at J, with 16 bases in the middle. The CDR3 DNA reads TGCAGCGTTGAGGGGGGGCAGCTAGGGGAGCAGTACTTC. Its translation: CSVEGGQLGEQYF.

This clonotype showed up just a few times. The chain is built from TRBV28 and TRBJ2-1, with 10 bases lining up with TRBD1. Unmatched junction bases numbered 14, after V lost 4 bases and J lost 8 bases. Germline assignment: CDR1 MDHEN and CDR2 SYDVKM. The CDR3 length is 17 residues. This CDR3 reads CASSSPAGTGDSDEQFF. The CDR3 DNA reads as TGTGCCAGCAGTTCACCTGCCGGGACAGGGGATTCCGATGAGCAGTTCTTC.

V is TRBV20-1 and J is TRBJ2-7, with D hard to call. Per the germline V gene, CDR1 is DFQATT and CDR2 is SNEGSKA (reference sequence). The ends were cut back, 0 bases at V and 3 bases at J, with 15 bases in the middle. The CDR3 is made up of 15 amino acids. CDR3 amino acids: CSARDPVSYLYEQYF. The CDR3 coding sequence is TGCAGTGCTAGAGACCCGGTATCCTACCTCTACGAGCAGTACTTC.

This clonotype was detected only a few times. This chain connects TRBV20-1 to TRBJ1-1, with D perhaps matching TRBD1 (5 bases). V was shortened by 6 bases and J by 10 bases, with 15 bases between the two germline ends. This CDR3 has 11 residues. Germline loops: CDR1 DFQATT, CDR2 SNEGSKA (reference sequence). The CDR3: CSAIRKRGAFF. The CDR3 DNA reads as TGCAGTGCCATCAGGAAGAGGGGAGCTTTCTTT.

V gene TRBV6-5 combines with J gene TRBJ1-2; TRBD1 might be the D (5 bases). V was clipped by 0 bases and J by 8 bases, with 7 bases between them. The CDR3 has 12 residues. Germline lookup yields CDR1 MNHEY and CDR2 SVGAGI. This CDR3 is CASSYSGTGYTF. CDR3 sequence (DNA): TGTGCCAGCAGTTACTCGGGGACCGGCTACACCTTC.